The 19 T cell receptor beta chains presented below share a single source sample, sequenced in a study of Graves' ophthalmopathy and Graves' hyperthyroidism. Beta-chain TCR CDR3 regions were amplified from RNA transcripts. RT-PCR with HTBI primers came first, then second-round multiplex PCR. TCRdb recomputed calls from the multiplex PCR reads with MiXCR, one row per CDR3 protein. The sample holds approximately 210,000 distinct CDR3 sequences; about 22% are singletons and the top ten take roughly 45%. Sequenced input: peripheral blood. These receptors were taken from a woman aged 45 to 65 with Graves' ophthalmopathy.

This clonotype showed up many times. This chain connects TRBV28 to TRBJ1-2; maybe TRBD1 (5 bases). V lost 7 bases, J lost 4 bases, and 16 bases lay in between. In germline, CDR1 is MDHEN, CDR2 SYDVKM. The CDR3 is 14 residues long. The CDR3 is CASTLGVGFYGYTF. Written as DNA, the CDR3 is TGTGCCAGCACCCTGGGGGTGGGGTTCTATGGCTACACCTTC.

This clonotype was recorded many times. This chain joins TRBV5-1 and TRBJ1-2; D is uncertain. The V and J ends lost 4 bases and 4 bases respectively, with 11 bases between them. The germline V gene has CDR1 SGHRS and CDR2 YFSETQ. CDR3 length: 13 residues. The CDR3: CASSHSDTYGYTF. The DNA of the CDR3 is TGCGCCAGCAGCCACAGCGACACCTATGGCTACACCTTC.

There are many counts of this clonotype. J is TRBJ2-6 and V is TRBV29-1, with D perhaps assigned TRBD1 or TRBD2 (5 bases each). This CDR3 has 17 amino acids. With 3 bases removed from V and 3 bases from J, the gap between germline ends came to 18 bases. Per germline, CDR1 SQVTM and CDR2 ANQGSEA. CDR3 nucleotides: TGCAGCGTTGACGTCGGGGTTGGTGGGGGTGGGGCCAACGTCCTGACTTTC. Translation gives CSVDVGVGGGGANVLTF.

This clonotype has a count of ten or more. V and J are TRBV27 and TRBJ1-1; D is perhaps TRBD1 (5 bases). Looked up from germline, CDR1 is MNHEY and CDR2 is SMNVEV (reference sequence). The CDR3 sequence is 13 residues long. Deletions cut 6 bases from V and 7 bases from J, with 15 bases between. CDR3 region: CASSWGGVDEAFF. The CDR3 region has the DNA TGTGCCAGCAGCTGGGGGGGGGTTGATGAAGCTTTCTTT.

This clonotype appeared many times. The chain carries TRBV12-3 or TRBV12-4 and TRBJ2-1; D is possibly TRBD2 (7 bases). The CDR3 is 14 amino acids. Trimming stripped 7 bases from V and 4 bases from J, with 14 bases between. CDR3 coding DNA: TGTGCCAGCACCTTAGGGGGAGGGTACAATGAGCAGTTCTTC. It codes for CASTLGGGYNEQFF.

The sample holds many counts of this clonotype. The chain combines TRBV6-1 with TRBJ1-2, with 8 positions matching TRBD1. There are 13 residues in the CDR3. Per the germline V gene, CDR1 is MNHNS and CDR2 is SASEGT. With 7 bases clipped from V and 7 bases from J, the junction kept 8 bases outside the gene matches. This CDR3 reads CASTGQGPFGYTF. CDR3 sequence (DNA): TGTGCCAGCACCGGACAGGGTCCCTTTGGCTACACCTTC.

The V gene is TRBV19, the J gene TRBJ2-2; 11 bases align to TRBD1. This CDR3 region has 16 residues. Trimming at V came to 6 bases and at J to 8 bases, leaving 11 bases not matched to a gene. Per germline, CDR1 LNHDA and CDR2 SQIVND (reference sequence). The CDR3 DNA is TGTGCCAGTAGAGCCCCCGGGGACAGGGGGGTTGGGGAGCTGTTTTTT. Its translation is CASRAPGDRGVGELFF.

This clonotype showed up just a few times. The chain has TRBV11-2 and TRBJ2-7, with 12 nucleotides matching TRBD2. V shed 5 bases and J 3 bases; nucleotides not matched to a gene: 14. The CDR3 sequence is 18 residues long. Germline loops: CDR1 SGHAT, CDR2 FQNNGV. CDR3 bases: TGTGCCAGCAGCAAATCCGGGACTAGCGGGCGCGGGATCTACGAGCAGTACTTC. Translating it yields CASSKSGTSGRGIYEQYF.

The chain combines TRBV20-1 with TRBJ2-7, with 10 bases identical to TRBD1. After removal of 7 bases from V and 7 bases from J, the junction contained 7 bases not matched to a gene. Germline CDR1 and CDR2: DFQATT and SNEGSKA (reference sequence). The CDR3 is 12 amino acids. The DNA of the CDR3 is TGCAGTGGACAGGGGGCGTCGCTGGAGCAGTACTTC. It translates to CSGQGASLEQYF.

A few counts support this clonotype. Here the CDR3 reads CASSQGLLNTEAFF. Here the CDR3 DNA reads TGTGCCAGCAGCCAAGGACTTTTGAACACTGAAGCTTTCTTT. The rearrangement joins TRBV3-1 to TRBJ1-1; no clear D. The CDR3 loop spans 14 amino acids. The germline gives CDR1 LGHDT, CDR2 YNNKEL (reference sequence). Trimming left V 1 base short and J 0 bases short, with 6 bases between.

The V call is TRBV19, the J call TRBJ2-2; a possible D gene is TRBD2 (5 bases). Trimming left V 3 bases short and J 4 bases short, with 15 bases between. The CDR3 spans 16 residues. CDR1 LNHDA and CDR2 SQIVND come from the germline V gene (reference sequence). CDR3 DNA: TGTGCCAGTAGTATTAGTTTTCGGGGATCCACCGGGGAGCTGTTTTTT. Translation: CASSISFRGSTGELFF.

This clonotype occurred many times. This rearrangement joins TRBV28 to TRBJ2-7; possible D gene TRBD1, 8 bases. V shed 6 bases and J shed 6 bases, with 15 bases lying between them. CDR3 length equals 13 residues. CDR1 and CDR2 (germline): MDHEN, SYDVKM. The CDR3 DNA reads TGTGCCAGCAGCCCGACAGGGGAGGGCGAGCAGTACTTC. This sequence encodes CASSPTGEGEQYF.

Ten or more counts support this clonotype. The rearrangement uses TRBV5-8 and TRBJ1-1, with D hard to call. Germline V CDR1 and CDR2: SGHTS, YDEGEE. The CDR3 is made up of 14 amino acids. V was cut by 0 bases and J by 7 bases, with 13 bases left in between. CDR3 DNA: TGTGCCAGCAGCTTGGGTGTCGGGTACAATGAAGCTTTCTTT. Its protein product is CASSLGVGYNEAFF.

This clonotype was seen many times. V gene TRBV6-1 combines with J gene TRBJ2-7; TRBD2 agrees at 10 bases. From germline, CDR1 is MNHNS and CDR2 SASEGT. The V segment lost 2 bases and the J segment 0 bases; nucleotides outside the gene matches: 4. There are 16 residues in the CDR3. DNA of the CDR3: TGTGCCAGCAGTGAACTACTAGCGGGATACTCCTACGAGCAGTACTTC. Translation: CASSELLAGYSYEQYF.

This clonotype has at least ten counts. The J gene is TRBJ1-5, the V gene TRBV20-1; TRBD1 might be the D (5 bases). Germline V gene data show CDR1 as DFQATT and CDR2 as SNEGSKA (reference sequence). Between the trimmed V and J ends, which lost 4 bases and 9 bases, there was a span of 19 bases. The CDR3 is made up of 14 amino acids. The CDR3 region has the DNA TGCAGTGCTACTCTCGACAGTGCTCAACGGCCCCAGCATTTT. Translation gives CSATLDSAQRPQHF.

Many counts were recorded for this clonotype. V and J are TRBV12-3 or TRBV12-4 and TRBJ2-2; tentative D call: TRBD1 (6 bases). The CDR3 length is 14 residues. V lost 4 bases and J 5 bases, leaving 11 bases between the germline ends. Written as DNA, the CDR3 is TGTGCCAGCAGTTCCGGGACACTTACCGGGGAGCTGTTTTTT. Protein product: CASSSGTLTGELFF.

This clonotype was detected ten times or more. The chain recombines TRBV11-2 with TRBJ2-5; 11 bases agree with TRBD2. The V segment lost 1 base and the J segment 1 base; nucleotides outside the gene matches: 5. In germline, CDR1 is SGHAT, CDR2 FQNNGV. The CDR3 consists of 17 residues. The CDR3 region is CASSLGLAGGGQETQYF. In DNA, the CDR3 is TGTGCCAGCAGCTTAGGCCTAGCGGGAGGAGGCCAAGAGACCCAGTACTTC.

At least ten counts were recorded for this clonotype. The chain couples TRBV12-3 or TRBV12-4 to TRBJ2-5; maybe TRBD2 (6 bases). V was clipped by 0 bases and J by 10 bases, with 12 bases between them. CDR3 length equals 13 residues. CDR3 in DNA: TGTGCCAGCAGTTTAGCGGGGGGAGAGTACCAGTACTTC. Translated: CASSLAGGEYQYF.

In its sample, this clonotype was seen many times. This chain joins TRBV2 and TRBJ1-1, with D possibly matching TRBD1 (6 bases). The CDR3 has 14 residues. V was trimmed by 6 bases and J by 1 base, leaving 12 bases between them. Per germline, CDR1 SNHLY and CDR2 FYNNEI. CDR3 sequence reads: CASRRGHPNTEAFF. CDR3 bases: TGTGCCAGCAGGAGGGGACACCCGAACACTGAAGCTTTCTTT. The complete variable domain, with remaining parts taken from reference TRBV2 and TRBJ1-1, reads EPEVTQTPSHQVTQMGQEVILRCVPISNHLYFYWYRQILGQKVEFLVSFYNNEISEKSEIFDDQFSVERPDGSNFTLKIRSTKLEDSAMYFCASRRGHPNTEAFFGQGTRLTVV.